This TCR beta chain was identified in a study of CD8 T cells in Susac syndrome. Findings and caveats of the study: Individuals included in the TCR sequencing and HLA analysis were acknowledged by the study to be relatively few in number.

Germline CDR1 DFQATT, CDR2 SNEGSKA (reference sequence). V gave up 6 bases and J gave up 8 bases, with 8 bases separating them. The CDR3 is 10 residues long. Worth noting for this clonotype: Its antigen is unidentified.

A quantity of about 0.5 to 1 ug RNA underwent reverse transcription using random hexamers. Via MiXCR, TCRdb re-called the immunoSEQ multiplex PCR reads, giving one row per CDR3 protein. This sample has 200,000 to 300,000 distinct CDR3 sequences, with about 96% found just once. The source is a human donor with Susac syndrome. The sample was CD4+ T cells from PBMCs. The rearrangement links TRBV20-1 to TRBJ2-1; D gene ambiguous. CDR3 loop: CSATRDEQFF. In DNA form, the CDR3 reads TGCAGTGCAACCCGTGATGAGCAGTTCTTC.